Following are 20 T cell receptor beta chains from one sample sequenced in a study of cytomegalovirus exposure and HLA in healthy donors. In the PCR, 60 Vbeta and 13 Jbeta primers were used. Profiled with immunoSEQ multiplex PCR; TCRdb holds only in-frame clones, not every one. The table includes some 150,000 clones, just under 70% detected once. The sequenced sample was PBMCs. These receptors were collected from a man aged 55 to 70 in good health and CMV-seronegative.

The chain has TRBV10-2 and TRBJ1-1, with unresolved D. The CDR3 is made up of 15 amino acids. Germline V lookup: CDR1 WSHSY, CDR2 SAAADI. The germline V and J ends were trimmed by 0 bases and 1 base, with 9 bases remaining between them. The CDR3 sequence: CASSESPAENTEAFF. The CDR3 DNA reads TGCGCCAGCAGTGAGTCTCCGGCGGAGAACACTGAAGCTTTCTTT.

In this sample, this clone turned up a few times. The V call is TRBV5-6, the J call TRBJ2-5; 10 nucleotides agree with TRBD1. Germline lookup yields CDR1 SGHDT and CDR2 YYEEEE. The length of the CDR3 is 14 residues. Trimming removed 4 bases from V and 3 bases from J; junction bases left unmatched: 3. The CDR3 coding sequence is TGTGCCAGCAGCCCCGGGACAGGGGAAGAGACCCAGTACTTC. Its translation is CASSPGTGEETQYF. Combining the CDR3 with reference TRBV5-6 and TRBJ2-5 gives the whole variable domain DAGVTQSPTHLIKTRGQQVTLRCSPKSGHDTVSWYQQALGQGPQFIFQYYEEEERQRGNFPDRFSGHQFPNYSSELNVNALLLGDSALYLCASSPGTGEETQYFGPGTRLLVL.

This chain links TRBV5-4 with TRBJ2-1; 7 bases line up with TRBD1. The CDR3 spans 15 residues. Per the germline V gene, CDR1 is SGHNT and CDR2 is YYREEE (reference sequence). V lost 4 bases and J lost 6; bases outside the gene matches: 10. CDR3 sequence reads: CASSPTGDTVNEQFF. For the CDR3, the DNA is TGTGCCAGCAGCCCCACAGGGGACACAGTCAATGAGCAGTTCTTC.

In its sample, this clone was seen once. This rearrangement joins TRBV30 to TRBJ2-5; 11 positions agree with TRBD2. The J call is doubtful: the DNA matches TRBJ2-7 better. Germline CDR1 GTSNPN, CDR2 SVGIG (reference sequence). CDR3 size: 15 residues. For the CDR3, the DNA is TGTGCCTGGACCCCACTAGCGGGAGACCTCCACGAGCAGTACTTC. Translating gives CAWTPLAGDLHEQYF.

This clone was picked up one time. The chain couples TRBV28 to TRBJ1-4; TRBD1 matches at 8 bases. CDR3 length: 15 amino acids. The ends lost 3 bases at V and 8 bases at J; junction bases unmatched: 8. Germline CDR1 and CDR2: MDHEN and SYDVKM. Here the CDR3 DNA reads TGTGCCAGCAGTTTTTCCGGACAGGGAGGCGAAAAACTGTTTTTT. Its translation is CASSFSGQGGEKLFF. The full variable domain, with the rest looked up from reference TRBV28 and TRBJ1-4, is DVKVTQSSRYLVKRTGEKVFLECVQDMDHENMFWYRQDPGLGLRLIYFSYDVKMKEKGDIPEGYSVSREKKERFSLILESASTNQTSMYLCASSFSGQGGEKLFFGSGTQLSVL.

This chain links TRBV5-1 with TRBJ1-3; 8 nucleotides line up with TRBD1. Per germline, CDR1 SGHRS and CDR2 YFSETQ. The CDR3 length is 14 residues. J was trimmed by 2 bases and V by 4 bases; bases with no gene match: 2. The CDR3 loop is CASSVGQAGNTIYF. As DNA, the CDR3 is TGCGCCAGCAGCGTGGGACAGGCTGGAAACACCATATATTTT.

The chain has TRBV2 and TRBJ1-2, with a possible D match to TRBD1 (5 bases). With 3 bases removed from V and 4 bases from J, the gap between germline ends came to 15 bases. Germline V gene lookup returns CDR1 SNHLY and CDR2 FYNNEI. The length of the CDR3 is 15 residues. CDR3 residues: CASSEETAITYGYTF. The DNA of the CDR3 is TGTGCCAGCAGTGAGGAGACAGCCATTACCTATGGCTACACCTTC.

The chain carries TRBV7-3 and TRBJ1-1, with D tentatively TRBD1 (5 bases). Germline loops: CDR1 SGHTA, CDR2 FQGTGA. Between the trimmed V and J ends, which lost 5 bases and 1 base, there was a span of 23 bases. The CDR3 extends over 18 amino acids. The CDR3 loop reads CASSPVWGGKISNTEAFF. The CDR3 coding sequence is TGTGCCAGCAGCCCCGTTTGGGGGGGGAAAATATCGAACACTGAAGCTTTCTTT.

This sequence joins TRBV5-1 and TRBJ1-1, with D unclear. Trimming took off 2 bases at V and 1 base at J, with 6 bases between the two ends. Germline loops: CDR1 SGHRS, CDR2 YFSETQ. The length of the CDR3 is 13 residues. The CDR3: CASSFEQNTEAFF. DNA of the CDR3: TGCGCCAGCAGCTTTGAACAGAACACTGAAGCTTTCTTT.

The gene calls are TRBV19 and TRBJ2-1; 9 bases fit TRBD2. V lost 7 bases to trimming and J lost 0 bases; unmatched junction nucleotides: 7. The CDR3 runs 16 residues. Germline CDR1 reads LNHDA; CDR2 reads SQIVND (reference sequence). Here the CDR3 DNA reads TGTGCCAGTAAAACTAGCGGGCCCACCTCCTACAATGAGCAGTTCTTC. It codes for CASKTSGPTSYNEQFF.

The rearrangement uses TRBV15 and TRBJ2-7, with a possible D match to TRBD2 (6 bases). The CDR3 is 15 residues long. Trimming pared 0 bases from V and 3 bases from J, leaving 12 bases between. Germline CDR1 and CDR2: LNHNV and YYDKDF (reference sequence). CDR3 amino acids: CATSRDRDSYYEQYF. CDR3 DNA sequence: TGTGCCACCAGCAGAGATCGGGACTCCTACTACGAGCAGTACTTC.

The rearrangement links TRBV7-2 to TRBJ1-2; D unresolved. CDR1 and CDR2 (germline): SGHTA, FQGNSA. This CDR3 spans 18 amino acids. V was shortened by 2 bases and J by 6 bases, with 25 bases between the two germline ends. CDR3 DNA sequence: TGTGCCAGCAGCTTATTAAAGAAAGAACTCCTGAAACAGAATGGCTACACCTTC. Its protein is CASSLLKKELLKQNGYTF.

The chain joins TRBV6-1 to TRBJ2-1, with a weak D call TRBD1 (6 bases). With 2 bases removed from V and 10 bases from J, the gap between germline ends came to 15 bases. CDR3 length: 14 amino acids. Germline V gene lookup returns CDR1 MNHNS and CDR2 SASEGT. In DNA, the CDR3 is TGTGCCAGCAGTGAACTGTCAGGGGCTGGGGAGCAGTTCTTC. Residues: CASSELSGAGEQFF.

The CDR3 reads CATSRPLAGQTNEQFF. CDR3 bases: TGTGCCACCAGCAGACCCCTAGCGGGACAGACCAATGAGCAGTTCTTC. The chain employs TRBV15 and TRBJ2-1, with 9 bases matching TRBD2. From germline, CDR1 is LNHNV and CDR2 YYDKDF (reference sequence). After removal of 2 bases from V and 6 bases from J, the junction contained 8 bases not matched to a gene. The CDR3 contains 16 residues.

This chain connects TRBV5-1 to TRBJ1-1; TRBD1 aligns across 9 bases. The CDR3 is 14 residues long. J gave up 8 bases and V 1 base, and 6 bases lay outside the gene matches. The germline gives CDR1 SGHRS, CDR2 YFSETQ. In nucleotides, the CDR3 is TGCGCCAGCAGCTTGTTACAGGGGGCGCCGGAAGCTTTCTTT. Its protein product is CASSLLQGAPEAFF. Using reference TRBV5-1 and TRBJ1-1 for the parts outside the CDR3, the full variable domain is KAGVTQTPRYLIKTRGQQVTLSCSPISGHRSVSWYQQTPGQGLQFLFEYFSETQRNKGNFPGRFSGRQFSNSRSEMNVSTLELGDSALYLCASSLLQGAPEAFFGQGTRLTVV.

This clone was picked up a small number of times. J is TRBJ1-4 and V is TRBV18; a weak D match, TRBD1 (6 bases). This CDR3 spans 14 amino acids. Germline V gene lookup returns CDR1 KGHSH and CDR2 LQKENI. Trimming removed 2 bases from V and 7 bases from J, with 11 bases in between. The CDR3 sequence: CASSPSGAGEKLFF. CDR3 sequence (DNA): TGTGCCAGCTCACCATCAGGGGCGGGTGAAAAACTGTTTTTT.

This clone appeared a few times. The rearrangement joins TRBV5-1 to TRBJ1-4; TRBD1 matches 9 bases. There are 15 residues in the CDR3. Trimming removed 3 bases from V and 5 bases from J; junction bases left unmatched: 5. CDR1 is SGHRS and CDR2 is YFSETQ in the germline V gene. Here the CDR3 reads CASSYPTGGNEKLFF. The CDR3 DNA is TGCGCCAGCAGCTACCCGACAGGGGGAAATGAAAAACTGTTTTTT.

This clone was seen a handful of times. DNA for the CDR3: TGCGCCAGCAGGAACCCTGACAGGGCCTACGAGCAGTACTTC. It yields the protein CASRNPDRAYEQYF. The chain uses TRBV10-2 and TRBJ2-7, with TRBD1 identical over 7 bases. The germline V gene encodes CDR1 WSHSY and CDR2 SAAADI. The CDR3 contains 14 residues. Trimming at V came to 6 bases and at J to 2 bases, leaving 7 bases not matched to a gene.

This chain uses TRBV19 with TRBJ2-2; 10 bases align to TRBD2. The trim removed 10 bases at V and 6 bases at J, leaving 8 bases unmatched. The CDR3 contains 14 residues. Looked up from germline, CDR1 is LNHDA and CDR2 is SQIVND (reference sequence). CDR3 sequence (DNA): TGTGCCACTGAAGCGGGAGGGCGTTCCGGGGAGCTGTTTTTT. Translated: CATEAGGRSGELFF.

This chain links TRBV5-5 with TRBJ1-2; the match to TRBD1 covers 9 bases. CDR1 is SGHKS, CDR2 YYEKEE, per germline (reference sequence). The length of the CDR3 is 14 residues. J lost 7 bases, V lost 7 bases, and 11 bases had no gene match. CDR3 loop: CASRWGQGGSGYTF. The CDR3 DNA reads as TGTGCCAGCCGATGGGGACAGGGAGGCTCTGGCTACACCTTC.